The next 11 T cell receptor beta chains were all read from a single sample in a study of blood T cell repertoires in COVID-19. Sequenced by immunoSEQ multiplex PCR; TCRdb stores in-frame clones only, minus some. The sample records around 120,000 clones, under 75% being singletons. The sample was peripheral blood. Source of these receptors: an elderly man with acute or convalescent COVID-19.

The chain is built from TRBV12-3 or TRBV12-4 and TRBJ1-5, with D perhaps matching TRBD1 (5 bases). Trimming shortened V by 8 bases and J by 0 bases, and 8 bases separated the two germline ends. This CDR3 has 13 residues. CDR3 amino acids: CASQTDSNQPQHF. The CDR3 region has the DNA TGTGCCAGCCAGACAGATAGCAATCAGCCCCAGCATTTT.

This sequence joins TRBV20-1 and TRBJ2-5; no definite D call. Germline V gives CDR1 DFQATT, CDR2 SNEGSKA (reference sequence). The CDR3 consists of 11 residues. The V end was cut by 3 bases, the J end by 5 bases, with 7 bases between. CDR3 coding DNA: TGCAGTGCTAGTCTCTCGGAGACCCAGTACTTC. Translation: CSASLSETQYF.

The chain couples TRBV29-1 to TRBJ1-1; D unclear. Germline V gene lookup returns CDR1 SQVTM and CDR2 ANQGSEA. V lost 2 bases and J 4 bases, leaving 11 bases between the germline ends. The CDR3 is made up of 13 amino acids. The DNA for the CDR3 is TGCAGCGTTGAAAAGTCATCCGGCACTGAAGCTTTCTTT. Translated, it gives CSVEKSSGTEAFF.

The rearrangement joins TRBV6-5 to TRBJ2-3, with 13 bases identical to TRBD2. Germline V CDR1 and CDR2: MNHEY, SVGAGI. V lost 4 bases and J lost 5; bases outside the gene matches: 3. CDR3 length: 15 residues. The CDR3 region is CASSWTSGSGDTQYF. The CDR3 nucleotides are TGTGCCAGCAGTTGGACTAGCGGGAGTGGAGATACGCAGTATTTT.

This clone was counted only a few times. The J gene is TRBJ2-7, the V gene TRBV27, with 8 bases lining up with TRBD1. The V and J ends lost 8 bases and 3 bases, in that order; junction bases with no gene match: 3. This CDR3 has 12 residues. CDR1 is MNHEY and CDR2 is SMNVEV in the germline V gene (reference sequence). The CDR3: CASRDRGYEQYF. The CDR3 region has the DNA TGTGCCAGCCGCGACAGGGGCTACGAGCAGTACTTC.

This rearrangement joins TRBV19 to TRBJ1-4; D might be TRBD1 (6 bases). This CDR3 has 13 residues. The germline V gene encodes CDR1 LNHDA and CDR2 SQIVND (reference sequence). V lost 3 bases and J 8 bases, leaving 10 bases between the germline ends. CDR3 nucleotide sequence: TGTGCCAGTAGTATTAGCACAGGGGAAAAACTGTTTTTT. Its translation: CASSISTGEKLFF.

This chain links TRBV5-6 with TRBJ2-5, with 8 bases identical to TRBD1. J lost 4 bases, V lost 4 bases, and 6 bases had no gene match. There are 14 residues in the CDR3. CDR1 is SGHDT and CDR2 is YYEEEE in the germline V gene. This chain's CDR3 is CASSPGQGRETQYF. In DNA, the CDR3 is TGTGCCAGCAGCCCCGGACAGGGTCGAGAGACCCAGTACTTC.

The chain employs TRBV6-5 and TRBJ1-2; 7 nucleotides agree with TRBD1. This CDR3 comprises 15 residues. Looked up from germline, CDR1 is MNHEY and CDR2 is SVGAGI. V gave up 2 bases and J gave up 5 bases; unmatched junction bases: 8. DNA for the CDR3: TGTGCCAGCAGTTACCTAAACAGGGGAATATATGGCTACACCTTC. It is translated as CASSYLNRGIYGYTF.

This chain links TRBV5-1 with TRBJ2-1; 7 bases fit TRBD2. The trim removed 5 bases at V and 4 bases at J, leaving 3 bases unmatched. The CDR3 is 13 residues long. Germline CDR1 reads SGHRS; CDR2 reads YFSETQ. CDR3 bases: TGCGCCAGCAGATGGCGGGAGTACAATGAGCAGTTCTTC. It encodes CASRWREYNEQFF.

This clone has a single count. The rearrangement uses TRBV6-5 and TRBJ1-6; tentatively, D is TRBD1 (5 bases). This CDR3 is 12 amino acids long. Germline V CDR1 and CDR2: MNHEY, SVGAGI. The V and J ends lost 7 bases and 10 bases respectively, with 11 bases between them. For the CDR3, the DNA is TGTGCCAGCAACCGACAGAGCTCACCCCTCCACTTT. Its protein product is CASNRQSSPLHF.

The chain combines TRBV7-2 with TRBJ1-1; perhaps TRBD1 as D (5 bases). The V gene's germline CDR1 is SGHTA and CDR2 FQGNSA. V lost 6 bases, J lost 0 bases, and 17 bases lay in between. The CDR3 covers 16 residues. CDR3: CASSWRGLQMNTEAFF. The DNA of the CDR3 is TGTGCCAGCAGTTGGAGGGGTTTACAAATGAACACTGAAGCTTTCTTT.